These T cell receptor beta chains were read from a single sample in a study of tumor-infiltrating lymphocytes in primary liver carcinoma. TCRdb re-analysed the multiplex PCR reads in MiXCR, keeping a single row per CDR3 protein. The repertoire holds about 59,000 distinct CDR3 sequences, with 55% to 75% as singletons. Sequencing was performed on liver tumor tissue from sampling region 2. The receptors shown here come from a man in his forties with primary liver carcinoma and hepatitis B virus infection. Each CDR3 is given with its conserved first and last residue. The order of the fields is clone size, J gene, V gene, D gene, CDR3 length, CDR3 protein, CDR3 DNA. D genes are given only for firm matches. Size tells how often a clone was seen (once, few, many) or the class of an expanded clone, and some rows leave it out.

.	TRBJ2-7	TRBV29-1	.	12	CSANFGTYEQYF	TGCAGCGCAAACTTTGGTACCTACGAGCAGTACTTC
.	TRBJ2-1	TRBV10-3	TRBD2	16	CAISVAGGSSYNEQFF	TGTGCCATCAGTGTAGCGGGGGGGAGCTCCTACAATGAGCAGTTCTTC
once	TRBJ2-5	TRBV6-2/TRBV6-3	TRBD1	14	CVSSPSGQAETQYF	TGTGTCAGCAGTCCCAGCGGACAGGCCGAGACCCAGTATTTC
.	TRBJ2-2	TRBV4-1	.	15	CTSSQYRINTGELFF	TGCACCAGCAGCCAATACAGGATAAACACCGGGGAGCTGTTTTTT
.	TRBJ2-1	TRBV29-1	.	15	CSVEDPVQELSEQFF	TGCAGCGTTGAAGACCCGGTACAGGAGTTAAGTGAGCAGTTCTTC
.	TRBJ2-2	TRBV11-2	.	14	CASSLQGGAGELFF	TGTGCCAGCAGCTTACAGGGGGGGGCCGGGGAGCTGTTTTTT
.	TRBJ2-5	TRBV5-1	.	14	CASSLGRPQETLHF	TGCGCCAGCAGCCTTGGACGGCCCCAAGAGACCCTGCACTTC
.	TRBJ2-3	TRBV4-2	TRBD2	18	CASGQVVLLAGATDTQYF	TGTGCCAGCGGCCAGGTGGTGCTTCTAGCGGGAGCGACAGATACGCAGTATTTT
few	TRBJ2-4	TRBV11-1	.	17	CASSFPRTIGTKNIQYF	TGTGCCAGCAGCTTTCCCAGGACTATCGGGACCAAAAACATTCAGTACTTC
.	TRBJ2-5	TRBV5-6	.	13	CASSLDQQETQYF	TGTGCTAGCAGCCTTGACCAGCAAGAGACCCAGTACTTC
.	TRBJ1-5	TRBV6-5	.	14	CASSYTRDNQPQHF	TGTGCCAGCAGTTACACCAGGGATAATCAGCCCCAGCATTTT
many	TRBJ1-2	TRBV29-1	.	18	CSVGAPTGTQVANCGYTF	TGCAGCGTTGGGGCACCAACAGGAACTCAAGTGGCTAACTGTGGCTACACCTTC
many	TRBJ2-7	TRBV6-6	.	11	CASSYADEQYF	TGTGCCAGCAGTTACGCTGACGAGCAGTACTTC